This entry concerns a single T cell receptor beta chain. Antigen specificity is unknown. TCRdb derives one entry per CDR3 protein from the 5' RACE reads, leaving out DNA. This sample contains about 460,000 distinct CDR3 sequences. The CDR3 runs to 14 residues. CDR1 and CDR2 (germline): SGHNT, YENEEA. This sample is part of a study of T cells expressing NK-cell markers. For the study at large: The study sequenced eight donors, seven HCMV-seropositive and one seronegative. Broader study findings: NKG2C+ dominant clonotypes from 6 or 7 donors made up about 1.0-7.0% of CD8+ T cells. The study did not resolve the HCMV specificity of expanded NKG2C+ T cell clones.

The source is a woman in her forties or fifties in good health. The chain is built from TRBV11-3 and TRBJ2-1; TCRdb selects TRBD1, and the lack of DNA leaves this call unchecked. The sequenced sample was blood T cells: a sorted CD56 or NKG2C T cell subset, CD4+ or CD8+ T cells, or bulk PBMC T cells (not recorded which). The CDR3 sequence is CASSLAGRQNEQFF.